The 24 T cell receptor beta chains below come from one sample, sequenced in a study of shared T cell receptors in the human thymus. Measured with immunoSEQ multiplex PCR; TCRdb has only the in-frame clones, and not every one. Among some 700,000 clones, more than 75% were seen once, and the ten largest hold about 0.01%. These sequences were also reported in another study, on human thymus T cells.

The sample comprised thymocytes. These receptors came from a boy under three years old with a congenital heart defect.

This clone was observed a few times. V is TRBV4-1 and J is TRBJ1-4, with D perhaps TRBD1 (6 bases). Germline-derived CDR1 and CDR2 are MGHRA and YSYEKL. With 3 bases removed from V and 5 bases from J, the gap between germline ends came to 16 bases. The CDR3 extends over 16 amino acids. In nucleotides, the CDR3 is TGCGCCAGCAGCCAGGTGAAAGAGGGGGACAATGAAAAACTGTTTTTT. This translates into CASSQVKEGDNEKLFF.

The chain links TRBV7-9 to TRBJ2-7, with a weak D call TRBD2 (6 bases). CDR1 is SEHNR, CDR2 FQNEAQ, per germline (reference sequence). The CDR3 sequence is 13 residues long. Trimming removed 4 bases at V and 4 bases at J, with 11 bases between. CDR3: CASSSAEGYEQYF. Written as DNA, the CDR3 is TGTGCCAGCAGCTCGGCGGAGGGTTACGAGCAGTACTTC.

The chain joins TRBV4-3 to TRBJ1-4; D is perhaps TRBD1 (5 bases). Germline V CDR1 and CDR2: LGHNA, YSLEER. CDR3 length equals 19 residues. V lost 0 bases and J 5 bases, leaving 22 bases between the germline ends. The CDR3 nucleotides read TGCGCCAGCAGCCAAGAACTCCGCGATAAGACAGTTAGAAATGAAAAACTGTTTTTT. Encoded protein: CASSQELRDKTVRNEKLFF.

This clone showed up just once. This chain uses TRBV5-1 with TRBJ2-4, with 12 bases fitting TRBD2. Germline V CDR1 and CDR2: SGHRS, YFSETQ. There are 18 residues in the CDR3. Trimming cost V 2 bases and J 0 bases; bases outside gene matches: 6. The CDR3 here is CASSLTGTSGQAKNIQYF. The CDR3 coding sequence is TGCGCCAGCAGCTTAACAGGGACTAGCGGGCAAGCCAAAAACATTCAGTACTTC.

The chain joins TRBV4-1 to TRBJ2-5; 8 nucleotides match TRBD2. Germline V gene data show CDR1 as MGHRA and CDR2 as YSYEKL. The CDR3 totals 15 residues. Trimming at V came to 5 bases and at J to 0 bases, leaving 5 bases not matched to a gene. CDR3 sequence: CASSSAGAHQETQYF. The CDR3 DNA sequence: TGCGCCAGCAGCTCAGCGGGAGCCCACCAAGAGACCCAGTACTTC.

The chain joins TRBV6-1 to TRBJ2-3; 9 bases map to TRBD2. Germline V lookup: CDR1 MNHNS, CDR2 SASEGT. The CDR3 totals 15 residues. With 6 bases clipped from V and 5 bases from J, the junction kept 9 bases outside the gene matches. The CDR3 sequence is CASRRGREGLDTQYF. The CDR3 nucleotides are TGTGCCAGCAGGCGAGGGCGGGAGGGCCTAGATACGCAGTATTTT.

The V call is TRBV5-8, the J call TRBJ2-1, with 9 bases aligning to TRBD2. CDR3 length equals 15 residues. After removal of 2 bases from V and 6 bases from J, the junction contained 6 bases not matched to a gene. In germline, CDR1 is SGHTS, CDR2 YDEGEE. The DNA for the CDR3 is TGTGCCAGCAGCTTATGGCTAGCGGGATTCAATGAGCAGTTCTTC. Translated, it gives CASSLWLAGFNEQFF. The full variable domain, its missing parts supplied by reference TRBV5-8 and TRBJ2-1, is EAGVTQSPTHLIKTRGQQATLRCSPISGHTSVYWYQQALGLGLQFLLWYDEGEERNRGNFPPRFSGRQFPNYSSELNVNALELEDSALYLCASSLWLAGFNEQFFGPGTRLTVL.

This clone has more than one count but fewer than ten. This chain uses TRBV10-3 with TRBJ1-3; no reliable D call. Germline CDR1 ENHRY, CDR2 SYGVKD. This CDR3 has 16 amino acids. Trimming stripped 2 bases from V and 2 bases from J, with 13 bases between. In DNA, the CDR3 is TGTGCCATCAGTGAGAGGGAGGTCCCTCCTGGAAACACCATATATTTT. This sequence encodes CAISEREVPPGNTIYF.

The chain uses TRBV2 and TRBJ2-7; D remains unclear. Trimming stripped 3 bases from V and 2 bases from J, with 11 bases between. This CDR3 comprises 14 residues. Germline V CDR1 and CDR2: SNHLY, FYNNEI. CDR3 sequence (DNA): TGTGCCAGCAGTGAGCAACTAACGGCCTACGAGCAGTACTTC. Encoded protein: CASSEQLTAYEQYF.

The J gene is TRBJ1-5, the V gene TRBV27; tentative D call: TRBD1 (6 bases). V dropped 6 bases and J dropped 0 bases, with 9 bases sitting between them. The V gene's germline CDR1 is MNHEY and CDR2 SMNVEV (reference sequence). CDR3 length: 14 amino acids. DNA of the CDR3: TGTGCCAGCAGAGGGACAAATAGCAATCAGCCCCAGCATTTT. It translates to CASRGTNSNQPQHF.

V is TRBV9 and J is TRBJ2-7; the match to TRBD1 covers 9 bases. The CDR3 has 15 residues. The junction had 9 bases not matched to a gene; V was cut back by 4 bases and J by 4 bases. Germline values: CDR1 SGDLS, CDR2 YYNGEE. The CDR3 loop is CASSSRGTGFYEQYF. The CDR3 DNA reads as TGTGCCAGCAGCTCCCGCGGGACAGGGTTTTACGAGCAGTACTTC.

The V and J genes are TRBV5-1 and TRBJ2-7; the match to TRBD2 covers 12 bases. Germline V lookup: CDR1 SGHRS, CDR2 YFSETQ. The CDR3 consists of 15 residues. J was trimmed by 7 bases and V by 0 bases; bases with no gene match: 5. The CDR3 DNA sequence: TGCGCCAGCAGCTTGGGACTAGCGGGAGCGGGAGAGCAGTACTTC. Protein sequence: CASSLGLAGAGEQYF.

The V gene is TRBV13, the J gene TRBJ2-7; 9 nucleotides match TRBD2. The germline gives CDR1 PRHDT, CDR2 FYEKMQ (reference sequence). Germline trimming cut 0 bases from V and 5 bases from J; bases unmatched to any gene: 14. This CDR3 has 18 amino acids. CDR3 sequence (DNA): TGTGCCAGCAGCTTAGGTGGTAGCGGGAGTAAGATGGAACACGAGCAGTACTTC. This sequence encodes CASSLGGSGSKMEHEQYF.

The chain employs TRBV7-9 and TRBJ1-2; tentatively, D is TRBD1 (6 bases). From germline, CDR1 is SEHNR and CDR2 FQNEAQ (reference sequence). The CDR3 loop spans 15 amino acids. The V end was cut by 1 base, the J end by 4 bases, with 13 bases between. The CDR3, as DNA: TGTGCCAGCAGCTTAGGGGGCAGGGGAAGCTATGGCTACACCTTC. Protein product: CASSLGGRGSYGYTF.

CDR3 DNA: TGTGCCAGCACCGATAGCGTTTTTGAGCAGTTCTTC. Protein product: CASTDSVFEQFF. The chain couples TRBV5-4 to TRBJ2-1; D possibly corresponds to TRBD2 (5 bases). V lost 6 bases to trimming and J lost 9 bases, with 13 bases between them. Germline CDR1 reads SGHNT; CDR2 reads YYREEE (reference sequence). The CDR3 totals 12 residues.

V is TRBV11-3 and J is TRBJ1-2; 8 bases fit TRBD1. The CDR3 has 14 amino acids. From germline, CDR1 is SGHNT and CDR2 YENEEA. V lost 5 bases and J lost 2; bases outside the gene matches: 4. This CDR3 reads CASSRGQANYGYTF. For the CDR3, the DNA is TGTGCCAGCAGCCGGGGACAGGCCAACTATGGCTACACCTTC.

This sequence joins TRBV5-1 and TRBJ1-2; 10 bases align to TRBD1. The CDR3 contains 19 residues. CDR1 is SGHRS, CDR2 YFSETQ, per germline. The V gene end was trimmed by 0 bases and the J gene end by 2 bases; junction bases not matched to a gene: 13. CDR3 sequence (DNA): TGCGCCAGCAGCTTGGGGTTTGGACAGGGGGGGCTCGCAAACTATGGCTACACCTTC. This translates into CASSLGFGQGGLANYGYTF.

The CDR3 region is CASSVAAQGYEQYF. The CDR3 region has the DNA TGTGCCAGCAGCGTAGCTGCACAGGGCTACGAGCAGTACTTC. This rearrangement joins TRBV9 to TRBJ2-7; D possibly corresponds to TRBD1 (6 bases). The CDR3 is 14 amino acids. Trimming left V 0 bases short and J 3 bases short, with 10 bases between. Germline V gives CDR1 SGDLS, CDR2 YYNGEE.

This chain joins TRBV7-2 and TRBJ2-1; D call uncertain. The CDR3 is 14 amino acids. V lost 1 base, J lost 7 bases, and 11 bases lay in between. The germline V gene has CDR1 SGHTA and CDR2 FQGNSA. The CDR3 DNA follows: TGTGCCAGCAGCTTAGAGCCGAGGCAAAATGAGCAGTTCTTC. The encoded protein is CASSLEPRQNEQFF.

The rearrangement joins TRBV4-2 to TRBJ2-7, with 7 bases lining up with TRBD1. The CDR3 sequence is 19 residues long. Germline loops: CDR1 LGHNA, CDR2 YNFKEQ. The junction had 22 bases not matched to a gene; V was cut back by 0 bases and J by 8 bases. CDR3 in amino acids: CASSQDRTGRQGFVWKQYF. The CDR3 nucleotides are TGTGCCAGCAGCCAAGATAGAACGGGACGACAGGGTTTTGTGTGGAAGCAGTACTTC.

J is TRBJ2-1 and V is TRBV25-1; no clear D. Germline V lookup: CDR1 MGHDK, CDR2 SYGVNS. The CDR3 has 14 amino acids. V was cut by 4 bases and J by 0 bases, with 7 bases left in between. The CDR3 is CASSGPSSYNEQFF. CDR3 sequence (DNA): TGTGCCAGCAGTGGGCCAAGCTCCTACAATGAGCAGTTCTTC.

The V and J genes are TRBV5-4 and TRBJ2-7, with 10 bases matching TRBD1. With V trimmed by 4 bases and J by 2 bases, 9 bases remained unmatched. The CDR3 loop spans 16 amino acids. Per the germline V gene, CDR1 is SGHNT and CDR2 is YYREEE (reference sequence). The CDR3 DNA follows: TGTGCCAGCAGCCGGGACAGGGGACCCGTCCCCTACGAGCAGTACTTC. Protein sequence: CASSRDRGPVPYEQYF.

The V call is TRBV27, the J call TRBJ2-2; 12 positions match TRBD2. The CDR3 is 16 residues long. V lost 8 bases and J lost 5; bases outside the gene matches: 9. CDR1 MNHEY and CDR2 SMNVEV come from the germline V gene (reference sequence). CDR3 sequence: CASSSSTSGSTGELFF. CDR3 DNA: TGTGCCAGCTCCTCCTCGACTAGCGGGAGTACCGGGGAGCTGTTTTTT.

J is TRBJ2-7 and V is TRBV5-6, with D possibly TRBD2 on 6 matching bases. The CDR3 loop spans 14 amino acids. Germline loops: CDR1 SGHDT, CDR2 YYEEEE. Trimming stripped 2 bases from V and 2 bases from J, with 11 bases between. The CDR3 region is CASSFSGLTYEQYF. The CDR3 region has the DNA TGTGCCAGCAGCTTTTCGGGACTTACCTACGAGCAGTACTTC.